This TCR beta chain was sequenced during a study of shared clonotypes between healthy human individuals. Assay used: immunoSEQ multiplex PCR; TCRdb lists only in-frame clones, some missing. The sample lists a few hundred thousand clones; around 86% were seen once. Trimming removed 4 bases at V and 14 bases at J, with 15 bases between. The CDR3 is 11 amino acids. This receptor was obtained from a man aged 18-30 years in good health. Sequencing was performed on memory CD8+ T cells sorted from blood. The subset is: CD45RO+ cells pooled with CCR7-negative TemRA cells. The chain couples TRBV5-7 to TRBJ1-2; D remains unclear. TRBV5-7 falls under the ORF class, with uncertain function. In DNA, the CDR3 is TGTGCCAGCAGCCCAACCTCTGGGCGTACCTTC. This sequence encodes CASSPTSGRTF.